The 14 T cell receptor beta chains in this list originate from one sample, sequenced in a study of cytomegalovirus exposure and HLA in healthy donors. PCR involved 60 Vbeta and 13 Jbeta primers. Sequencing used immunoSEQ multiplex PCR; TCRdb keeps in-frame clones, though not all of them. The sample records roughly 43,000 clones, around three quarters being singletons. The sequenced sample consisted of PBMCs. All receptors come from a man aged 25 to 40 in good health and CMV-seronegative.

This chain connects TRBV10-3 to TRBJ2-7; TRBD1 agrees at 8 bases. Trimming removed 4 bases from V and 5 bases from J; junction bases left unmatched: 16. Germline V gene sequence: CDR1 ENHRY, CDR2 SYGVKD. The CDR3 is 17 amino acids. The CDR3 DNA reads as TGTGCCATCAGTGGGGGCCGCCGGGACAGGTCTCGCGACGAGCAGTACTTC. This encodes CAISGGRRDRSRDEQYF.

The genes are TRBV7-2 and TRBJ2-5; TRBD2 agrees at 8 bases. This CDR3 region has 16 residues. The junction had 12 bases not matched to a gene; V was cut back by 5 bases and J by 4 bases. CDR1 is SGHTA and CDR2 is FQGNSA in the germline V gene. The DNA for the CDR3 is TGTGCCAGCAGCCCTCACCCGGGGGGGCGCGGAGAGACCCAGTACTTC. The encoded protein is CASSPHPGGRGETQYF. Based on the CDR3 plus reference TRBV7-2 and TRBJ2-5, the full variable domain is GAGVSQSPSNKVTEKGKDVELRCDPISGHTALYWYRQSLGQGLEFLIYFQGNSAPDKSGLPSDRFSAERTGGSVSTLTIQRTQQEDSAVYLCASSPHPGGRGETQYFGPGTRLLVL.

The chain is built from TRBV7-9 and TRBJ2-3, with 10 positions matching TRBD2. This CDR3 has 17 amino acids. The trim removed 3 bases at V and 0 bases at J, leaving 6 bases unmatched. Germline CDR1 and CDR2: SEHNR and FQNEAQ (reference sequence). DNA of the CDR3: TGTGCCAGCAGCTTGCTAGCGGGAGTTCATAGCACAGATACGCAGTATTTT. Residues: CASSLLAGVHSTDTQYF. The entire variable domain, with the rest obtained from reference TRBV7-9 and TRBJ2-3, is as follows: DTGVSQNPRHKITKRGQNVTFRCDPISEHNRLYWYRQTLGQGPEFLTYFQNEAQLEKSRLLSDRFSAERPKGSFSTLEIQRTEQGDSAMYLCASSLLAGVHSTDTQYFGPGTRLTVL.

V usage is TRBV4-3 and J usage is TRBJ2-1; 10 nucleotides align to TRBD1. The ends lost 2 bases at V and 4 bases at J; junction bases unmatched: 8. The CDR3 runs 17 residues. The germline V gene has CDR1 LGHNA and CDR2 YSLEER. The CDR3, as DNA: TGCGCCAGCAGCCAATTCCCCCCGGGACAGGGGTACAATGAGCAGTTCTTC. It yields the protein CASSQFPPGQGYNEQFF.

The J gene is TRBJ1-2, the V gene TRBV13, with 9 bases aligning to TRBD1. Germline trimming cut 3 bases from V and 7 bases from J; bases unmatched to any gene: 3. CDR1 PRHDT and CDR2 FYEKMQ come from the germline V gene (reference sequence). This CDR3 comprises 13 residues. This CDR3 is CASSLGQGGGYTF. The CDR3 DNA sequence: TGTGCCAGCAGCTTGGGACAGGGAGGTGGCTACACCTTC.

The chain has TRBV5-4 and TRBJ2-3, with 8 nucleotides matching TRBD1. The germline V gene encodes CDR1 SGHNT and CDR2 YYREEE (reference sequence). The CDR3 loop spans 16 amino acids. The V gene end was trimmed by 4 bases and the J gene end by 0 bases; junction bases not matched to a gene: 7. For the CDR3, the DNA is TGTGCCAGCAGCCCCGGACAGGGAGTAAGCACAGATACGCAGTATTTT. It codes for CASSPGQGVSTDTQYF.

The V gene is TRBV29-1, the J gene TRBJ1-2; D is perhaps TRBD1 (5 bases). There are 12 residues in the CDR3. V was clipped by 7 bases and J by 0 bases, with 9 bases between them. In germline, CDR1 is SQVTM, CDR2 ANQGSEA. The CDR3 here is CSGTGANYGYTF. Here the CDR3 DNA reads TGCAGCGGCACAGGAGCTAACTATGGCTACACCTTC.

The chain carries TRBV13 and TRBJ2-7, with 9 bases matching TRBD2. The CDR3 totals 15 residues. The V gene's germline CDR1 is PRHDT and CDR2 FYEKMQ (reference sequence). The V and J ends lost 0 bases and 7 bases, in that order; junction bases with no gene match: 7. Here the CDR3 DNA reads TGTGCCAGCAGCTTAGGGTCCAGCGGGAGGCGTGAGCAGTACTTC. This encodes CASSLGSSGRREQYF.

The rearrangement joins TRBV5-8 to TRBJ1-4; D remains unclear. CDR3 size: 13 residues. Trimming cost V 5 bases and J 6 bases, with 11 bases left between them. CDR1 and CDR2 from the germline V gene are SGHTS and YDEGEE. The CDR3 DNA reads TGTGCCAGCAGGCCTCGGGGTTATGAAAAACTGTTTTTT. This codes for CASRPRGYEKLFF.

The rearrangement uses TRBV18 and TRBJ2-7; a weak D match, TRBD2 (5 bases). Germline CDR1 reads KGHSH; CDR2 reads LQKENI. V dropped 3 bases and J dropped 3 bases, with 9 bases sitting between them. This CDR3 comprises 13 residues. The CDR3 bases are TGTGCCAGCTCACCCCCTCGGGGCTACGAGCAGTACTTC. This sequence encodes CASSPPRGYEQYF.

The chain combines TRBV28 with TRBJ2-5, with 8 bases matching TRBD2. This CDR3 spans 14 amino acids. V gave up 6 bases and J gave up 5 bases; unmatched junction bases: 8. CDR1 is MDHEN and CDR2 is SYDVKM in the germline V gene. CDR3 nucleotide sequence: TGTGCCAGCAGATCAGCGGGAGAAGCTGAGACCCAGTACTTC. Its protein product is CASRSAGEAETQYF. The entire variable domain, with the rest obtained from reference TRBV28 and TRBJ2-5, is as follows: DVKVTQSSRYLVKRTGEKVFLECVQDMDHENMFWYRQDPGLGLRLIYFSYDVKMKEKGDIPEGYSVSREKKERFSLILESASTNQTSMYLCASRSAGEAETQYFGPGTRLLVL.

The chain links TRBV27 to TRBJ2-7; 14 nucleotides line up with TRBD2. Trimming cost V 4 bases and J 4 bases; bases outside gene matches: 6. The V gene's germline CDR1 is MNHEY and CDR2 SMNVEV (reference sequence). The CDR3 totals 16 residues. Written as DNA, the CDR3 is TGTGCCAGCAGTTCCTCCGGGACTAGCGGGAGTTACGAGCAGTACTTC. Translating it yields CASSSSGTSGSYEQYF.

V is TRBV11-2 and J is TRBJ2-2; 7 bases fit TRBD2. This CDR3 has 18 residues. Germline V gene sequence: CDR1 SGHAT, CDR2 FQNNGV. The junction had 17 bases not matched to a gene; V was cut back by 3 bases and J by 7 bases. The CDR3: CASSFARLGAGEGGELFF. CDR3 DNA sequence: TGTGCCAGCAGCTTTGCCCGCTTGGGTGCGGGAGAAGGCGGGGAGCTGTTTTTT.

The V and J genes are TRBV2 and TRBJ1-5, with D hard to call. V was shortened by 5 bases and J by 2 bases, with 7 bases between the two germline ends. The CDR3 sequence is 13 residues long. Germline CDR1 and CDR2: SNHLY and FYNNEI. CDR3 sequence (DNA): TGTGCCAGCAGTACGGAGGGCAATCAGCCCCAGCATTTT. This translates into CASSTEGNQPQHF.